The next 19 T cell receptor beta chains were all read from a single sample in a study of blood T cells in healthy people across ages (dated by TCRdb to between 2015 and 2016). Libraries were prepared through 5' RACE. A second 7 to 11 cycle PCR used a sample-barcoded 5' primer and a J-beta primer mix. The public reads were run again by TCRdb, first through fastp at Q25 and then through MiXCR, and only productive beta chains were kept. Identical CDR3 protein sequences are pooled into one entry, listed with their most common genes and DNA. In this sample the table shows around 1,800,000 distinct CDR3 sequences, roughly two fifths of which occur a single time. Under 30% of the sample goes to the ten largest clones. Material for sequencing was blood. The receptors come from a human donor in good health.

This clonotype was counted only a few times. The chain combines TRBV3-1 with TRBJ2-4; D possibly corresponds to TRBD1 (6 bases). V lost 0 bases, J lost 9 bases, and 6 bases lay in between. This CDR3 is built from 12 residues. Germline V gene data show CDR1 as LGHDT and CDR2 as YNNKEL (reference sequence). CDR3 protein: CASSQEGAIQYF. For the CDR3, the DNA is TGTGCCAGCAGCCAAGAGGGGGCCATTCAGTACTTC.

The J gene is TRBJ1-5, the V gene TRBV6-2 or TRBV6-3, with TRBD1 identical over 10 bases. The CDR3 totals 14 residues. Germline CDR1 MNHEY, CDR2 SVGEGT. V shed 6 bases and J 6 bases; nucleotides not matched to a gene: 5. The CDR3 DNA sequence: TGTGCCAGCAGAGGGACAGGGGAAGGTCAGCCCCAGCATTTT. This sequence encodes CASRGTGEGQPQHF.

This rearrangement joins TRBV24-1 to TRBJ1-5, with D possibly matching TRBD1 (5 bases). V was clipped by 8 bases and J by 0 bases, with 7 bases between them. The CDR3 is 13 amino acids. Germline CDR1 KGHDR, CDR2 SFDVKD. The CDR3: CATMGGSNQPQHF. The CDR3 coding sequence is TGTGCCACCATGGGGGGTAGCAATCAGCCCCAGCATTTT.

The genes are TRBV2 and TRBJ1-1; D not certain. This CDR3 comprises 12 residues. The V gene lost 0 bases and the J gene lost 11 bases, with 10 bases spanning the gap. The germline V gene encodes CDR1 SNHLY and CDR2 FYNNEI. For the CDR3, the DNA is TGTGCCAGCAGTGAAGCGCTTAGGGCGGCTTTCTTT. Amino acid sequence: CASSEALRAAFF.

This clonotype was detected a few times. This chain uses TRBV28 with TRBJ1-2; a possible D gene is TRBD1 (5 bases). V shed 6 bases and J shed 4 bases, with 15 bases lying between them. CDR1 is MDHEN, CDR2 SYDVKM, per germline. The CDR3 covers 14 residues. CDR3 sequence: CASRPRWRGYGYTF. The CDR3 bases are TGTGCCAGCAGGCCCCGTTGGAGGGGCTATGGCTACACCTTC.

The chain has TRBV4-1 and TRBJ1-5; D is perhaps TRBD1 (6 bases). The CDR3 runs to 18 residues. Per the germline V gene, CDR1 is MGHRA and CDR2 is YSYEKL. V lost 1 base and J lost 6, with 22 bases in between. The CDR3 nucleotides read TGCGCCAGCAGCCAAGCAGGGGAGTCTGTTAGGTACGGTCAGCCCCAGCATTTT. Its translation is CASSQAGESVRYGQPQHF.

This clonotype was recorded a few times. The rearrangement joins TRBV11-1 to TRBJ2-4; 7 positions match TRBD1. The CDR3 runs 13 residues. Trimming took 5 bases from V and 13 from J; bases not matched to a gene: 11. CDR1 is SGHAT, CDR2 FQDESV, per germline (reference sequence). CDR3 amino acids: CASSQSGQTLQYF. As DNA, the CDR3 is TGTGCCAGCAGCCAATCGGGACAGACTTTGCAGTACTTC. The full variable domain, with the rest looked up from reference TRBV11-1 and TRBJ2-4, is EAEVAQSPRYKITEKSQAVAFWCDPISGHATLYWYRQILGQGPELLVQFQDESVVDDSQLPKDRFSAERLKGVDSTLKIQPAELGDSAMYLCASSQSGQTLQYFGAGTRLSVL.

The rearrangement joins TRBV4-3 to TRBJ1-2, with no clear D. Germline V gene data show CDR1 as LGHNA and CDR2 as YSLEER. Trimming took 0 bases from V and 3 from J, leaving 8 bases between them. CDR3 size: 14 residues. The CDR3 protein is CASSQDPGDYGYTF. The CDR3 DNA sequence: TGCGCCAGCAGCCAAGACCCGGGTGACTATGGCTACACCTTC.

The V and J genes are TRBV24-1 and TRBJ1-1; D is uncertain. This CDR3 is 12 amino acids long. The germline V gene encodes CDR1 KGHDR and CDR2 SFDVKD. Trimming shortened V by 9 bases and J by 5 bases, and 12 bases separated the two germline ends. The CDR3 sequence is CATRGPGTEAFF. CDR3 sequence (DNA): TGTGCCACCCGAGGCCCGGGGACTGAAGCTTTCTTT.

V is TRBV5-1 and J is TRBJ2-1, with 9 bases identical to TRBD2. The germline V gene has CDR1 SGHRS and CDR2 YFSETQ. V shed 7 bases and J 2 bases; nucleotides not matched to a gene: 4. The CDR3 contains 14 residues. The DNA for the CDR3 is TGCGCCAGCCGTCTAGCGGGGCCCTACAATGAGCAGTTCTTC. Protein sequence: CASRLAGPYNEQFF.

This clonotype was counted a few times. The rearrangement joins TRBV25-1 to TRBJ2-1; 7 bases are shared with TRBD1. V lost 2 bases and J lost 12; bases outside the gene matches: 4. This CDR3 is 12 amino acids long. Germline assignment: CDR1 MGHDK and CDR2 SYGVNS. CDR3 nucleotides: TGTGCCAGCAGTGAAGCAGGGGGTCGGCAGTTCTTC. This encodes CASSEAGGRQFF.

The rearrangement joins TRBV12-3 or TRBV12-4 to TRBJ2-1; 8 nucleotides match TRBD1. The CDR3 consists of 13 residues. The junction had 7 bases not matched to a gene; V was cut back by 5 bases and J by 10 bases. CDR3 bases: TGTGCCAGCAGTCGACAGGGGAGAGGCGAGCAGTTCTTC. This codes for CASSRQGRGEQFF.

The J gene is TRBJ2-2, the V gene TRBV4-3, with D perhaps TRBD1 (6 bases). V dropped 2 bases and J dropped 3 bases, with 10 bases sitting between them. Germline V gene data show CDR1 as LGHNA and CDR2 as YSLEER. The CDR3 sequence is 15 residues long. This CDR3 reads CASSQLTGYTGELFF. In DNA form, the CDR3 reads TGCGCCAGCAGCCAATTGACAGGATACACCGGGGAGCTGTTTTTT.

A note on this clonotype: An end of the junction does not agree with germline; a read error may underlie this. V and J are TRBV6-5 and TRBJ2-7; a weak D match, TRBD1 (6 bases). The CDR3 is made up of 13 amino acids. Germline V gene lookup returns CDR1 MNHEY and CDR2 SVGAGI. CDR3 sequence (DNA): TGTGCCAGCAGTTTGACAGGTTCCTTCGAGCAGTACTTC. Its protein is CASSLTGSFEQYF.

This clonotype has a handful of counts. The chain recombines TRBV7-8 with TRBJ2-1; 9 nucleotides line up with TRBD2. The CDR3 totals 17 residues. Losses at the gene ends were 3 bases for V and 4 bases for J; bases not matched to a gene: 10. Germline V lookup: CDR1 SGHVS, CDR2 FQNEAQ. The CDR3 DNA is TGTGCCAGCAGCTTTGGCGCGGGCGGGGGGGAGTACAATGAGCAGTTCTTC. Encoded protein: CASSFGAGGGEYNEQFF. Combining the CDR3 with reference TRBV7-8 and TRBJ2-1 gives the whole variable domain GAGVSQSPRYKVAKRGQDVALRCDPISGHVSLFWYQQALGQGPEFLTYFQNEAQLDKSGLPSDRFFAERPEGSVSTLKIQRTQQEDSAVYLCASSFGAGGGEYNEQFFGPGTRLTVL.

V and J are TRBV2 and TRBJ1-4, with no clear D. Germline CDR1 and CDR2: SNHLY and FYNNEI. V lost 6 bases and J lost 5, with 7 bases in between. This CDR3 is built from 12 residues. The CDR3 is CASRQHNEKLFF. Written as DNA, the CDR3 is TGTGCCAGCAGGCAACACAATGAAAAACTGTTTTTT.

V is TRBV6-2 or TRBV6-3 and J is TRBJ2-1; D may be TRBD2 (5 bases). Between the trimmed V and J ends, which lost 7 bases and 0 bases, there was a span of 13 bases. CDR3 length: 15 amino acids. CDR1 is MNHEY and CDR2 is SVGEGT in the germline V gene. CDR3 protein: CASTLLGSSYNEQFF. CDR3 sequence (DNA): TGTGCCAGCACCCTGCTGGGGAGCTCCTACAATGAGCAGTTCTTC.

The genes are TRBV20-1 and TRBJ2-2; D is ambiguous. Trimming cost V 2 bases and J 1 base, with 5 bases left between them. This CDR3 is 13 amino acids long. Per germline, CDR1 DFQATT and CDR2 SNEGSKA (reference sequence). The CDR3 protein is CSARKQNTGELFF. The CDR3, as DNA: TGCAGTGCTAGAAAACAGAACACCGGGGAGCTGTTTTTT.

J is TRBJ2-1 and V is TRBV2; D tentatively fits TRBD1 or TRBD2 (5 bases each). Germline CDR1 reads SNHLY; CDR2 reads FYNNEI. Trimming shortened V by 7 bases and J by 10 bases, and 20 bases separated the two germline ends. The CDR3 is made up of 14 amino acids. The CDR3 is CASTQPGPINEQFF. The CDR3 DNA reads as TGTGCCAGCACCCAACCGGGACCCATTAACGAGCAGTTCTTC.